This passage covers 19 T cell receptor beta chains from one sample sequenced in a study of control samples from healthy donors and cancer patients. The data were produced by immunoSEQ multiplex PCR, yet TCRdb's version contains in-frame clones alone and is incomplete. The data contain roughly 120,000 clones, about 95% of them seen just once; the ten biggest clones take up about 3.6%. The sequenced sample consisted of blood. Receptor source: a young man in good health.

The chain recombines TRBV5-1 with TRBJ2-3; D ambiguous. Trimming cost V 4 bases and J 2 bases, with 20 bases left between them. This CDR3 is 17 amino acids long. CDR1 SGHRS and CDR2 YFSETQ come from the germline V gene. For the CDR3, the DNA is TGCGCCAGCAGCCAACATATGGGTGACTTTCCCACAGATACGCAGTATTTT. Translated, it gives CASSQHMGDFPTDTQYF.

V gene TRBV5-1 combines with J gene TRBJ2-2; D gene uncertain. The length of the CDR3 is 20 residues. V shed 0 bases and J shed 1 base, with 22 bases lying between them. Germline assignment: CDR1 SGHRS and CDR2 YFSETQ. The CDR3 DNA reads as TGCGCCAGCAGCTTGGCCTTGCGTCTTACAGCCACCTTGAACACCGGGGAGCTGTTTTTT. This sequence encodes CASSLALRLTATLNTGELFF.

The V call is TRBV5-4, the J call TRBJ1-3; maybe TRBD1 (5 bases). Germline loops: CDR1 SGHNT, CDR2 YYREEE (reference sequence). V lost 2 bases to trimming and J lost 3 bases, with 6 bases between them. The CDR3 extends over 13 amino acids. DNA of the CDR3: TGTGCCAGCAGCTTAGGGGATGGAAACACCATATATTTT. This sequence encodes CASSLGDGNTIYF.

Here the CDR3 reads CASSLEGGISTDTQYF. The CDR3 DNA is TGTGCCAGCAGCTTGGAGGGGGGAATAAGCACAGATACGCAGTATTTT. The chain couples TRBV5-4 to TRBJ2-3; D may match TRBD1 or TRBD2 (6 bases each). The germline CDR1 and CDR2 sequences are SGHNT and YYREEE (reference sequence). With 0 bases removed from V and 0 bases from J, the gap between germline ends came to 11 bases. The CDR3 sequence is 16 residues long.

CDR3 protein: CASSLDDGTGAYEQYF. The CDR3 region has the DNA TGTGCCAGCAGCTTAGACGACGGTACGGGGGCTTACGAGCAGTACTTC. The rearrangement links TRBV7-6 to TRBJ2-7; either TRBD1 or TRBD2 may supply D (6 bases each). CDR1 is SGHVS, CDR2 FNYEAQ, per germline. The V end was cut by 1 base, the J end by 4 bases, with 17 bases between. The CDR3 has 16 residues.

CDR3 region: CASSMEGNTEAFF. The CDR3 nucleotides are TGTGCCAGTAGTATGGAAGGGAACACTGAAGCTTTCTTT. The gene calls are TRBV19 and TRBJ1-1; D is undetermined. The V gene's germline CDR1 is LNHDA and CDR2 SQIVND (reference sequence). The V and J ends lost 3 bases and 1 base respectively, with 6 bases between them. This CDR3 is built from 13 residues.

This clone was detected a few times. The chain links TRBV5-4 to TRBJ2-1; TRBD1 might be the D (5 bases). Germline lookup yields CDR1 SGHNT and CDR2 YYREEE (reference sequence). CDR3 length: 12 amino acids. The CDR3 nucleotides are TGTGCTGCTACTACAGGTTACAATGAGCAGTTCTTC. Its translation is CAATTGYNEQFF.

J is TRBJ2-7 and V is TRBV4-3, with D unresolved. Trimming removed 0 bases from V and 0 bases from J, with 6 bases in between. Germline V gene data show CDR1 as LGHNA and CDR2 as YSLEER. This CDR3 spans 14 amino acids. The CDR3 protein is CASSQDVSSYEQYF. DNA for the CDR3: TGCGCCAGCAGCCAAGATGTTAGCTCCTACGAGCAGTACTTC.

CDR3 DNA: TGTGCCAGCAAACAGACAGGGGCGAACTATGGCTACACCTTC. This translates into CASKQTGANYGYTF. The chain links TRBV6-5 to TRBJ1-2, with TRBD1 matching 8 bases. Per germline, CDR1 MNHEY and CDR2 SVGAGI. The V and J ends lost 7 bases and 2 bases, in that order; junction bases with no gene match: 6. The CDR3 totals 14 residues.

The CDR3 DNA sequence: TGTGCCTGGAGGGGCCCTATCGGAGGGGAGCTGTTTTTT. It codes for CAWRGPIGGELFF. The V gene is TRBV30, the J gene TRBJ2-2; D is unclear. The germline gives CDR1 GTSNPN, CDR2 SVGIG (reference sequence). CDR3 length equals 13 residues. Trimming removed 3 bases from V and 8 bases from J, with 13 bases in between.

V gene TRBV7-6 combines with J gene TRBJ1-4, with TRBD1 as a possible D gene (5 bases). From germline, CDR1 is SGHVS and CDR2 FNYEAQ. Between the trimmed V and J ends, which lost 1 base and 5 bases, there was a span of 11 bases. The CDR3 contains 15 residues. The CDR3 DNA reads TGTGCCAGCAGCTTAGTCGGGACTTACAATGAAAAACTGTTTTTT. Amino acid sequence: CASSLVGTYNEKLFF.

This chain links TRBV11-2 with TRBJ1-3; a possible D gene is TRBD1 (5 bases). Germline CDR1 SGHAT, CDR2 FQNNGV. The ends were cut back, 1 base at V and 0 bases at J, with 10 bases in the middle. The CDR3 length is 16 residues. DNA for the CDR3: TGTGCCAGCAGCTTAGCTGCAGGGATCTCTGGAAACACCATATATTTT. Protein product: CASSLAAGISGNTIYF.

V usage is TRBV4-1 and J usage is TRBJ2-7; the match to TRBD1 covers 8 bases. V trimming: 1 base; J trimming: 4 bases; junction bases outside the gene matches: 6. CDR1 and CDR2 (germline): MGHRA, YSYEKL. The CDR3 has 15 residues. The CDR3 spells CASSQGPGQEYEQYF. For the CDR3, the DNA is TGCGCCAGCAGCCAAGGTCCGGGACAGGAGTACGAGCAGTACTTC.

The chain couples TRBV5-6 to TRBJ2-1, with 9 bases lining up with TRBD2. The trim removed 2 bases at V and 7 bases at J, leaving 10 bases unmatched. The CDR3 spans 16 residues. Germline V lookup: CDR1 SGHDT, CDR2 YYEEEE. The CDR3 DNA reads TGTGCCAGCAGCTTCCCCGTAGCGGGGGTAAGTAATGAGCAGTTCTTC. The encoded protein is CASSFPVAGVSNEQFF.

The chain combines TRBV9 with TRBJ2-5, with TRBD2 as a possible D gene (5 bases). The CDR3 runs 14 residues. The germline V and J ends were trimmed by 0 bases and 6 bases, with 12 bases remaining between them. CDR1 and CDR2 from the germline V gene are SGDLS and YYNGEE. CDR3 bases: TGTGCCAGCAGCGTAGGGAGAGGGTCACAGACCCAGTACTTC. Its protein product is CASSVGRGSQTQYF.

The chain carries TRBV9 and TRBJ2-2; 13 nucleotides agree with TRBD2. CDR1 is SGDLS and CDR2 is YYNGEE in the germline V gene. The V segment lost 0 bases and the J segment 3 bases; nucleotides outside the gene matches: 5. The CDR3 runs to 18 residues. CDR3 sequence: CASSVEVGTSGDTGELFF. Here the CDR3 DNA reads TGTGCCAGCAGCGTAGAAGTGGGGACTAGCGGGGACACCGGGGAGCTGTTTTTT.

The chain has TRBV28 and TRBJ2-1; no firm D call. V was trimmed by 3 bases and J by 7 bases, leaving 10 bases between them. Germline values: CDR1 MDHEN, CDR2 SYDVKM. The CDR3 spans 13 residues. CDR3 bases: TGTGCCAGCAGTTTCGCCGCAGTAAATGAGCAGTTCTTC. This codes for CASSFAAVNEQFF.

V and J are TRBV9 and TRBJ1-3; D ambiguous. V was pared by 0 bases and J by 4 bases, with 5 bases between. Germline assignment: CDR1 SGDLS and CDR2 YYNGEE. The CDR3 sequence is 13 residues long. CDR3 region: CASSVAGGNTIYF. In DNA, the CDR3 is TGTGCCAGCAGCGTAGCTGGGGGAAACACCATATATTTT.

This sequence joins TRBV11-2 and TRBJ1-1, with D unclear. CDR3 length: 15 residues. Looked up from germline, CDR1 is SGHAT and CDR2 is FQNNGV. V was trimmed by 1 base and J by 2 bases, leaving 11 bases between them. The CDR3 reads CASSLGPDYNTEAFF. The CDR3 region has the DNA TGTGCCAGCAGCTTAGGGCCAGACTATAACACTGAAGCTTTCTTT.